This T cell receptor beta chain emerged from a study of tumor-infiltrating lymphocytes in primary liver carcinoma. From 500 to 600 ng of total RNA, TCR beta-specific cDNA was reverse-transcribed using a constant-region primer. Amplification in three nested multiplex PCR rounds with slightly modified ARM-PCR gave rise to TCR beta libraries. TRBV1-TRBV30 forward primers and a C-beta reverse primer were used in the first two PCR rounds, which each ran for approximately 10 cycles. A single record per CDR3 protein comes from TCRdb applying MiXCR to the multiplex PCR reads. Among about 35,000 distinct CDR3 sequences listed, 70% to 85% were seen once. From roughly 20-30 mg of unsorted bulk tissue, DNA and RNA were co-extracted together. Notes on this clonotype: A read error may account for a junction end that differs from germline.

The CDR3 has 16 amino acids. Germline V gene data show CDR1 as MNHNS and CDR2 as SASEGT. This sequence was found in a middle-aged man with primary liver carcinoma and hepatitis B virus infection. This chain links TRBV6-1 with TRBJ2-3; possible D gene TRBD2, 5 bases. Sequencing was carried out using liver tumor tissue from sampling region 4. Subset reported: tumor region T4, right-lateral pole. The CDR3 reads CASSERLQSSSDTQYF. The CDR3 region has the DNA TGTGCTAGCAGTGAAAGATTGCAGTCTAGCTCAGATACGCAGTATTTT.